This is a list of T cell receptor beta chains from one sample in a study of CD8+ T cells in alopecia areata. TCRdb keeps only in-frame clones here, not all; method: immunoSEQ multiplex PCR. The repertoire holds 130,000 or so clones, with around 50% as singletons. The specimen was NKG2D-low CD8+ T cells sorted from blood. These receptors were collected from a human donor with alopecia areata. Each CDR3 is given with its conserved first and last residue. Fields, in order: J gene, clone size, V gene, D gene, CDR3 DNA, CDR3 protein. A D gene is named only where the DNA matches it firmly. Where a row states a size, it is once, few, many or the class of an expanded clone; other rows omit it.

J gene: TRBJ2-3
clone size: NA
V gene: TRBV30
D gene: TRBD1
CDR3 DNA: TGTGCCTGGAGTGTAGCGACAGGGGTAGATACGCAGTATTTT
CDR3 protein: CAWSVATGVDTQYF

J gene: TRBJ2-7
clone size: NA
V gene: TRBV4-1
D gene: NA
CDR3 DNA: TGCGCCAGCAGCCAGTCGACAGCGTCCTACGAGCAGTACTTC
CDR3 protein: CASSQSTASYEQYF

J gene: TRBJ2-2
clone size: NA
V gene: TRBV4-1
D gene: NA
CDR3 DNA: TGCGCCAGCAGCCAAGAGGAGGGGTCTAGGGCCGGGGAGCTGTTTTTT
CDR3 protein: CASSQEEGSRAGELFF

J gene: TRBJ2-1
clone size: NA
V gene: TRBV10-3
D gene: NA
CDR3 DNA: TGTGCCATCAGTGACAGCGGATACACAACCGGGGCTGAGCAGTTCTTC
CDR3 protein: CAISDSGYTTGAEQFF

J gene: TRBJ2-1
clone size: few
V gene: TRBV2
D gene: NA
CDR3 DNA: TGTGCCAGCAAAGGGCATGAGCAGTTCTTC
CDR3 protein: CASKGHEQFF

J gene: TRBJ2-7
clone size: NA
V gene: TRBV29-1
D gene: NA
CDR3 DNA: TGCAGCGTTGTTCAGACAGGCGAGCAGTACTTC
CDR3 protein: CSVVQTGEQYF

J gene: TRBJ1-2
clone size: few
V gene: TRBV29-1
D gene: TRBD1
CDR3 DNA: TGCAGCGTTGAAGATCCCTGGACAGGACTCTGGGGCTACACCTTC
CDR3 protein: CSVEDPWTGLWGYTF

J gene: TRBJ1-5
clone size: NA
V gene: TRBV9
D gene: NA
CDR3 DNA: TGTGCCAGCAGCTCGGTTGGAGGCAATCAGCCCCAGCATTTT
CDR3 protein: CASSSVGGNQPQHF

J gene: TRBJ2-7
clone size: NA
V gene: TRBV5-1
D gene: TRBD1
CDR3 DNA: TGCGCCAGCAGCCTGCCCCGGGACAGAGAAAACTACGAGCAGTACTTC
CDR3 protein: CASSLPRDRENYEQYF

J gene: TRBJ1-1
clone size: NA
V gene: TRBV9
D gene: TRBD1
CDR3 DNA: TGTGCCAGCAGCGGACAGGGGGACACTGAAGCTTTCTTT
CDR3 protein: CASSGQGDTEAFF

J gene: TRBJ1-1
clone size: NA
V gene: TRBV7-9
D gene: NA
CDR3 DNA: TGTGCCAGCAGCTTAGGTGGCAGCCTGAACACTGAAGCTTTCTTT
CDR3 protein: CASSLGGSLNTEAFF

J gene: TRBJ2-3
clone size: NA
V gene: TRBV28
D gene: NA
CDR3 DNA: TGTGCCAGCAATGAAGGGCAAGATACGCAGTATTTT
CDR3 protein: CASNEGQDTQYF

J gene: TRBJ2-7
clone size: NA
V gene: TRBV27
D gene: NA
CDR3 DNA: TGTGCCAGCAGTTTCCCCGGTTACGAGCAGTACTTC
CDR3 protein: CASSFPGYEQYF

J gene: TRBJ1-4
clone size: NA
V gene: TRBV29-1
D gene: NA
CDR3 DNA: TGCAGCGTTGTCGGGAGCCGGCTTAATGGTGAAAAACTGTTTTTT
CDR3 protein: CSVVGSRLNGEKLFF

J gene: TRBJ1-1
clone size: NA
V gene: TRBV29-1
D gene: NA
CDR3 DNA: TGCAGCGTTTTTAGGAGGGGAGCTTTCTTT
CDR3 protein: CSVFRRGAFF

J gene: TRBJ2-1
clone size: many
V gene: TRBV28
D gene: TRBD2
CDR3 DNA: TGTGCCAGCAGTAAAGCGGGAGAAAACAATGAGCAGTTCTTC
CDR3 protein: CASSKAGENNEQFF

J gene: TRBJ1-2
clone size: NA
V gene: TRBV6-5
D gene: TRBD1
CDR3 DNA: TGTGCCAGCACCACCGGGACAGGGGGCGGCTACACCTTC
CDR3 protein: CASTTGTGGGYTF

J gene: TRBJ2-2
clone size: NA
V gene: TRBV23-1
D gene: NA
CDR3 DNA: TGCGCCAGCAGTCAAAGGGCCGGGGAGCTGTTTTTT
CDR3 protein: CASSQRAGELFF

J gene: TRBJ2-7
clone size: few
V gene: TRBV6-5
D gene: NA
CDR3 DNA: TGTGCCAGCAGTTCCCATGGGTCCTACGAGCAGTACTTC
CDR3 protein: CASSSHGSYEQYF

J gene: TRBJ2-2
clone size: NA
V gene: TRBV29-1
D gene: TRBD2
CDR3 DNA: TGCAGCGTTGGGGGCGCAAGCGGGGCAGCGGGGAACACCGGGGAGCTGTTTTTT
CDR3 protein: CSVGGASGAAGNTGELFF

J gene: TRBJ2-1
clone size: NA
V gene: TRBV30
D gene: NA
CDR3 DNA: TGTGCCTGGAGTTCGGGTCTAGCGTCCTACAATGAGCAGTTCTTC
CDR3 protein: CAWSSGLASYNEQFF

J gene: TRBJ2-7
clone size: few
V gene: TRBV29-1
D gene: NA
CDR3 DNA: TGCAGCGTTGTAGGTGAAACCTACGAGCAGTACTTC
CDR3 protein: CSVVGETYEQYF

J gene: TRBJ2-5
clone size: few
V gene: TRBV29-1
D gene: NA
CDR3 DNA: TGCAGCGTTGAATTGGATGCGATATACCAAGAGACCCAGTACTTC
CDR3 protein: CSVELDAIYQETQYF

J gene: TRBJ2-1
clone size: few
V gene: TRBV29-1
D gene: NA
CDR3 DNA: TGCAGCGTTGTTGGCTTACCCAACGAGGGTTACAATGAGCAGTTCTTC
CDR3 protein: CSVVGLPNEGYNEQFF

J gene: TRBJ2-2
clone size: few
V gene: TRBV2
D gene: NA
CDR3 DNA: TGTGCCAGCAGTGGGACCCCTCCCCCCACCGGGGAGCTGTTTTTT
CDR3 protein: CASSGTPPPTGELFF

J gene: TRBJ1-2
clone size: few
V gene: TRBV29-1
D gene: NA
CDR3 DNA: TGCAGCGTTCCGGACGTCCTCTATGGCTACACCTTC
CDR3 protein: CSVPDVLYGYTF